Here is one TCR beta chain with its context. This specimen comes from a study of blood T cell repertoires in COVID-19. Whole-study context: Specimens from acute and convalescent COVID-19 originated in the United States, Italy and Spain. Sample material is recorded as cDNA or gDNA derived from T cells, B-cell-depleted T cells, or PBMCs.

Source study methods: Amplification with reference gene primers provided the estimates of nucleated cell counts. Clones were read by immunoSEQ multiplex PCR, and TCRdb kept only the in-frame ones, dropping some. V and J calls and clone size are given by that table; D and trimming were obtained from the DNA. The sample lists about 670,000 clones, over 80% occurring once. Germline V gene sequence: CDR1 MNHEY, CDR2 SVGAGI. The CDR3 loop spans 15 amino acids. The V end lost 7 bases, the J end lost 0 bases, and 15 bases lay between the germline ends. This sequence was found in a woman aged 18-35 years with acute or convalescent COVID-19. The sequencing input was peripheral blood. The rearrangement uses TRBV6-5 and TRBJ1-2; D may be TRBD1 (5 bases). The CDR3 nucleotides are TGTGCCAGCACGCCCCCAGGGATCGCTAACTATGGCTACACCTTC. This codes for CASTPPGIANYGYTF.